This TCR beta chain was identified in a study of shared clonotypes between healthy human individuals. The overall study: Per-donor plates numbered three CD4 naive, three CD4 memory, two CD8 naive and one CD8 memory.

Remarks on this clone: As yet, its antigen is unknown.

TCRdb's copy holds only in-frame clones and misses some; the assay was immunoSEQ multiplex PCR. The data show about 680,000 clones, with less than 80% seen just once and 1.5% to 2% held by the top ten. Regarding the study as a whole: Among donors, clonotype sharing was expected to be affected by sequencing depth.

Looked up from germline, CDR1 is GTSNPN and CDR2 is SVGIG (reference sequence). This CDR3 has 13 residues. V was pared by 3 bases and J by 5 bases, with 11 bases between. Sample: memory CD4+ T cells sorted from blood. Subset indicated: CD45RA-negative fraction. The chain is built from TRBV30 and TRBJ2-1; maybe TRBD2 (6 bases). This sequence was found in a woman aged 30 to 39 in good health. CDR3 region: CAWRPGADNEQFF. In DNA form, the CDR3 reads TGTGCCTGGAGACCGGGAGCCGACAATGAGCAGTTCTTC.